Below are 22 T cell receptor beta chains sequenced from a single sample in a study of cytomegalovirus exposure and HLA in healthy donors. PCR involved 60 Vbeta and 13 Jbeta primers. Here immunoSEQ multiplex PCR was the method, and the copy in TCRdb shows in-frame clones only, minus some. The sample comprises roughly 70,000 clones, approximately 70% of which are singletons, and 13% to 15% rests with the top ten. Input material: PBMCs. Source of these receptors: a male donor in good health and CMV-seropositive.

The chain is built from TRBV5-1 and TRBJ1-4; D might be TRBD1 (5 bases). V was pared by 4 bases and J by 4 bases, with 11 bases between. Per germline, CDR1 SGHRS and CDR2 YFSETQ. This CDR3 contains 14 residues. CDR3 in amino acids: CASSQDTYNEKLFF. In nucleotides, the CDR3 is TGCGCCAGCAGCCAGGACACCTATAATGAAAAACTGTTTTTT. The whole variable domain, filled in from reference TRBV5-1 and TRBJ1-4, reads KAGVTQTPRYLIKTRGQQVTLSCSPISGHRSVSWYQQTPGQGLQFLFEYFSETQRNKGNFPGRFSGRQFSNSRSEMNVSTLELGDSALYLCASSQDTYNEKLFFGSGTQLSVL.

This clone was counted a single time. The gene calls are TRBV19 and TRBJ2-6; 12 bases agree with TRBD1. Germline V gives CDR1 LNHDA, CDR2 SQIVND (reference sequence). The CDR3 covers 17 residues. Trimming took 5 bases from V and 4 from J; bases not matched to a gene: 6. CDR3 region: CASSPGTGGAGANVLTF. DNA for the CDR3: TGTGCCAGTAGTCCTGGGACAGGGGGCGCCGGGGCCAACGTCCTGACTTTC.

This clone was found once. Other DNA sequences in this sample translate to the same CDR3. The gene calls are TRBV4-3 and TRBJ2-3; the D gene is possibly TRBD2 (5 bases). Looked up from germline, CDR1 is LGHNA and CDR2 is YSLEER. CDR3 length: 15 amino acids. The V and J ends lost 0 bases and 2 bases respectively, with 9 bases between them. The CDR3 here is CASSQEWEYTDTQYF. Here the CDR3 DNA reads TGCGCCAGCAGCCAAGAGTGGGAGTACACAGATACGCAGTATTTT.

CDR3 amino acids: CASSRGQNYGYTF. In nucleotides, the CDR3 is TGCGCCAGCAGCCGCGGACAGAACTATGGCTACACCTTC. This chain links TRBV4-3 with TRBJ1-2; perhaps TRBD1 as D (6 bases). V gave up 4 bases and J gave up 2 bases, with 8 bases separating them. There are 13 residues in the CDR3. Germline V CDR1 and CDR2: LGHNA, YSLEER.

The CDR3 region has the DNA TGTGCCAGCAGTGAATGGGGGGAGGGGCCCTACGAGCAGTACTTC. It specifies CASSEWGEGPYEQYF. The chain couples TRBV6-1 to TRBJ2-7, with TRBD2 identical over 7 bases. The CDR3 is made up of 15 amino acids. The germline CDR1 and CDR2 sequences are MNHNS and SASEGT. J was trimmed by 2 bases and V by 2 bases; bases with no gene match: 6.

This clone has a handful of counts. This chain links TRBV6-5 with TRBJ2-1, with 10 bases identical to TRBD1. The J segment lost 7 bases and the V segment lost 2 bases, leaving 2 bases of the junction unmatched. The CDR3 contains 14 residues. Germline V gene data show CDR1 as MNHEY and CDR2 as SVGAGI. CDR3 amino acids: CASSYDRGLNEQFF. The CDR3, as DNA: TGTGCCAGCAGTTACGACAGGGGGCTTAATGAGCAGTTCTTC.

V and J are TRBV10-1 and TRBJ1-1; no clear D. The V end was cut by 6 bases, the J end by 5 bases, with 13 bases between. The CDR3 runs 13 residues. Germline CDR1 reads WNHNN; CDR2 reads SYGVQD (reference sequence). CDR3 protein: CASSVDKRTEAFF. The CDR3 DNA reads as TGCGCCAGCAGCGTTGACAAAAGGACTGAAGCTTTCTTT.

This clone came up a few times. The gene calls are TRBV12-5 and TRBJ1-3, with D possibly matching TRBD1 (5 bases). There are 13 residues in the CDR3. V lost 1 base to trimming and J lost 4 bases, with 5 bases between them. Germline V lookup: CDR1 LGHNT, CDR2 FRNRAP. CDR3 bases: TGTGCTAGTGGTTTGGGACAGGGAAACACCATATATTTT. Amino acid sequence: CASGLGQGNTIYF.

The V and J genes are TRBV4-1 and TRBJ2-1, with TRBD2 identical over 8 bases. The CDR3 has 15 residues. The ends lost 1 base at V and 7 bases at J; junction bases unmatched: 6. Looked up from germline, CDR1 is MGHRA and CDR2 is YSYEKL. CDR3 region: CASSQGAGGGNEQFF. DNA for the CDR3: TGCGCCAGCAGCCAAGGAGCGGGCGGGGGGAATGAGCAGTTCTTC.

The gene calls are TRBV27 and TRBJ2-1; 13 bases align to TRBD2. V lost 6 bases, J lost 8 bases, and 7 bases stayed unmatched. The CDR3 is 15 residues long. The germline CDR1 and CDR2 sequences are MNHEY and SMNVEV (reference sequence). This CDR3 reads CASRILAGGHYEQFF. For the CDR3, the DNA is TGTGCCAGCAGAATACTAGCGGGAGGGCACTATGAGCAGTTCTTC.

V usage is TRBV11-2 and J usage is TRBJ2-7; D is unclear. The CDR3 consists of 15 residues. Germline lookup yields CDR1 SGHAT and CDR2 FQNNGV. Trimming pared 3 bases from V and 0 bases from J, leaving 12 bases between. The chain's CDR3 is CASSLLGGYSYEQYF. In DNA, the CDR3 is TGTGCCAGCAGCTTGCTTGGCGGTTACTCCTACGAGCAGTACTTC.

The chain uses TRBV7-9 and TRBJ2-3; TRBD2 matches 14 bases. The CDR3 spans 15 residues. The V gene end was trimmed by 4 bases and the J gene end by 4 bases; junction bases not matched to a gene: 1. Per germline, CDR1 SEHNR and CDR2 FQNEAQ (reference sequence). The CDR3 DNA follows: TGTGCCAGCAGCTCGGGACTAGCGGGAGCAGATACGCAGTATTTT. Its translation: CASSSGLAGADTQYF.

This clone showed up just a few times. The V gene is TRBV14, the J gene TRBJ2-7; 7 bases agree with TRBD1. Germline V gene sequence: CDR1 SGHDN, CDR2 FVKESK. Trimming at V came to 3 bases and at J to 6 bases, leaving 5 bases not matched to a gene. CDR3 length: 13 residues. In DNA, the CDR3 is TGTGCCAGCAGCCAGGGACAGCGTTTCGAGCAGTACTTC. Protein product: CASSQGQRFEQYF.

This clone was counted a few times. The chain couples TRBV11-3 to TRBJ2-7; D is perhaps TRBD2 (6 bases). Germline V gene lookup returns CDR1 SGHNT and CDR2 YENEEA. The CDR3 is made up of 13 amino acids. The V and J ends lost 0 bases and 7 bases respectively, with 10 bases between them. CDR3 in amino acids: CASSLDAGREQYF. The DNA for the CDR3 is TGTGCCAGCAGCTTAGATGCGGGGAGGGAGCAGTACTTC.

The gene calls are TRBV6-6 and TRBJ1-1; D remains unclear. Trimming shortened V by 11 bases and J by 5 bases, and 18 bases separated the two germline ends. CDR3 length equals 13 residues. Germline V lookup: CDR1 MNHNY, CDR2 SVGAGI (reference sequence). CDR3 DNA sequence: TGTGCCGCCCTTTCGGGGTGGTTTACTGAAGCTTTCTTT. Translating gives CAALSGWFTEAFF.

CDR3: CASWPGGGAENEQFF. The CDR3 region has the DNA TGTGCCAGCTGGCCGGGCGGGGGGGCGGAGAATGAGCAGTTCTTC. J is TRBJ2-1 and V is TRBV9; TRBD2 matches 9 bases. Losses at the gene ends were 7 bases for V and 7 bases for J; bases not matched to a gene: 12. The CDR3 has 15 amino acids. Per the germline V gene, CDR1 is SGDLS and CDR2 is YYNGEE. Complete variable domain (other parts from reference TRBV9 and TRBJ2-1): DSGVTQTPKHLITATGQRVTLRCSPRSGDLSVYWYQQSLDQGLQFLIQYYNGEERAKGNILERFSAQQFPDLHSELNLSSLELGDSALYFCASWPGGGAENEQFFGPGTRLTVL.

This rearrangement joins TRBV19 to TRBJ1-2; 7 positions match TRBD1. Germline V gives CDR1 LNHDA, CDR2 SQIVND (reference sequence). The CDR3 is 14 residues long. Losses at the gene ends were 5 bases for V and 5 bases for J; bases not matched to a gene: 8. CDR3 DNA sequence: TGTGCCAGTAGTTCCAGGACAGGACCTTATGGCTACACCTTC. Protein sequence: CASSSRTGPYGYTF.

The V and J genes are TRBV4-3 and TRBJ2-2, with 8 positions matching TRBD1. The V gene end was trimmed by 3 bases and the J gene end by 5 bases; junction bases not matched to a gene: 5. The CDR3 sequence is 15 residues long. Germline CDR1 and CDR2: LGHNA and YSLEER. The CDR3 sequence: CASSHRQGATGELFF. The CDR3 nucleotides read TGCGCCAGCAGCCATAGGCAGGGGGCAACCGGGGAGCTGTTTTTT.

This clone showed up just a few times. The chain has TRBV5-1 and TRBJ2-1; 12 nucleotides match TRBD1. Unmatched junction bases numbered 8, after V lost 0 bases and J lost 7 bases. Germline CDR1 SGHRS, CDR2 YFSETQ. The CDR3 is 17 residues long. The CDR3 region has the DNA TGCGCCAGCAGCTTGGAGGGTCCGGGACAGGGGGCGAATGAGCAGTTCTTC. Residues: CASSLEGPGQGANEQFF.

The chain combines TRBV7-2 with TRBJ1-2, with 8 nucleotides matching TRBD1. The V and J ends lost 3 bases and 4 bases, in that order; junction bases with no gene match: 4. CDR1 and CDR2 (germline): SGHTA, FQGNSA. CDR3 length equals 14 residues. In DNA form, the CDR3 reads TGTGCCAGCAGCTTGGACAGGGTGGGCTATGGCTACACCTTC. It codes for CASSLDRVGYGYTF. Full variable domain (missing parts from reference TRBV7-2 and TRBJ1-2): GAGVSQSPSNKVTEKGKDVELRCDPISGHTALYWYRQSLGQGLEFLIYFQGNSAPDKSGLPSDRFSAERTGGSVSTLTIQRTQQEDSAVYLCASSLDRVGYGYTFGSGTRLTVV.

The rearrangement joins TRBV5-1 to TRBJ2-3; TRBD2 is a possible D gene (5 bases). Germline V gene lookup returns CDR1 SGHRS and CDR2 YFSETQ. This CDR3 is built from 15 residues. Trimming removed 0 bases from V and 1 base from J, with 9 bases in between. The CDR3 region is CASSLGGSGTDTQYF. CDR3 coding DNA: TGCGCCAGCAGCTTGGGTGGTAGCGGCACAGATACGCAGTATTTT.

There are a few counts of this clone. The chain uses TRBV4-3 and TRBJ2-3; tentative D call: TRBD1 (7 bases). Germline CDR1 and CDR2: LGHNA and YSLEER. Trimming removed 4 bases from V and 6 bases from J, with 17 bases in between. The CDR3 extends over 15 amino acids. The chain's CDR3 is CASSPGGGVRDTQYF. The CDR3 region has the DNA TGCGCCAGCAGCCCAGGGGGAGGAGTGAGGGATACGCAGTATTTT.